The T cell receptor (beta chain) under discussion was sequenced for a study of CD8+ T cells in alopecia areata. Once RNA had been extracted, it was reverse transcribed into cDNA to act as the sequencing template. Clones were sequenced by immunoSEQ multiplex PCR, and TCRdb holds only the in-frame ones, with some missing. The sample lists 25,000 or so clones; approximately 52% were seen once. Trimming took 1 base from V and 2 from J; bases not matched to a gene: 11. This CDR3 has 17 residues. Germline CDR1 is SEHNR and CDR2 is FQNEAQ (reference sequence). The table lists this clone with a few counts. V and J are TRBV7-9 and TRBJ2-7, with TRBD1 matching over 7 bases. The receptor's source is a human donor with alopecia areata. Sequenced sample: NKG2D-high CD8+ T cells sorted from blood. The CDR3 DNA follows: TGTGCCAGCAGCTTAGGCCACCTACAGGGGACGCCCTACGAGCAGTACTTC. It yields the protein CASSLGHLQGTPYEQYF.